These 23 T cell receptor beta chains were all obtained from the same sample, sequenced in a study of T cell responses to AZD1222 COVID-19 vaccine. The data were produced by immunoSEQ multiplex PCR, yet TCRdb's version contains in-frame clones alone and is incomplete. This table holds 150,000 to 200,000 clones, around 89% found once. The sample in question was peripheral blood, obtained 28 days after the second AZD1222 dose. Receptors were obtained from an adult who received the AZD1222 COVID-19 vaccine.

The chain uses TRBV7-8 and TRBJ2-2; D gene uncertain. V lost 4 bases to trimming and J lost 3 bases, with 3 bases between them. CDR1 SGHVS and CDR2 FQNEAQ come from the germline V gene. This CDR3 contains 12 residues. The CDR3 bases are TGTGCCAGCAGCTCCGACACCGGGGAGCTGTTTTTT. Encoded protein: CASSSDTGELFF.

The gene calls are TRBV6-5 and TRBJ2-1; TRBD1 or TRBD2 may be the D gene (5 bases each). Trimming took off 4 bases at V and 6 bases at J, with 7 bases between the two ends. Germline V gene sequence: CDR1 MNHEY, CDR2 SVGAGI. The CDR3 sequence is 12 residues long. The CDR3 sequence: CASSSGGNEQFF. The CDR3 bases are TGTGCCAGCAGTTCTGGGGGCAATGAGCAGTTCTTC.

The rearrangement uses TRBV30 and TRBJ1-5; D is possibly TRBD1 (6 bases). CDR3 size: 15 residues. Germline V lookup: CDR1 GTSNPN, CDR2 SVGIG (reference sequence). Trimming removed 7 bases at V and 2 bases at J, with 18 bases between. Written as DNA, the CDR3 is TGTGCCTCGACAGGTAATGGTTTCGGCAATCAGCCCCAGCATTTT. Its protein is CASTGNGFGNQPQHF. The variable domain in full, completed from reference TRBV30 and TRBJ1-5, reads SQTIHQWPATLVQPVGSPLSLECTVEGTSNPNLYWYRQAAGRGLQLLFYSVGIGQISSEVPQNLSASRPQDRQFILSSKKLLLSDSGFYLCASTGNGFGNQPQHFGDGTRLSIL.

The rearrangement joins TRBV7-2 to TRBJ2-2, with 8 bases aligning to TRBD2. The germline V gene has CDR1 SGHTA and CDR2 FQGNSA. The CDR3 totals 18 residues. Trimming cost V 0 bases and J 1 base; bases outside gene matches: 7. The CDR3 nucleotides read TGTGCCAGCAGCTTAGCCGGGAGAGCGGGAGAGAACACCGGGGAGCTGTTTTTT. Translated, it gives CASSLAGRAGENTGELFF.

The chain uses TRBV15 and TRBJ2-4; 11 bases fit TRBD2. This CDR3 has 20 residues. Germline CDR1 and CDR2: LNHNV and YYDKDF (reference sequence). The trim removed 0 bases at V and 3 bases at J, leaving 13 bases unmatched. The CDR3: CATSRDRPGVGTSGKNIQYF. In DNA form, the CDR3 reads TGTGCCACCAGCAGAGATCGGCCAGGGGTCGGGACTAGCGGCAAAAACATTCAGTACTTC. Based on the CDR3 plus reference TRBV15 and TRBJ2-4, the full variable domain is DAMVIQNPRYQVTQFGKPVTLSCSQTLNHNVMYWYQQKSSQAPKLLFHYYDKDFNNEADTPDNFQSRRPNTSFCFLDIRSPGLGDTAMYLCATSRDRPGVGTSGKNIQYFGAGTRLSVL.

The CDR3 DNA sequence: TGCGCCAGCAGCCAAGATCTAGCGTCCTACGAGCAGTACTTC. Residues: CASSQDLASYEQYF. The chain has TRBV4-1 and TRBJ2-7; perhaps TRBD2 as D (6 bases). Between the trimmed V and J ends, which lost 0 bases and 1 base, there was a span of 7 bases. Germline V gene data show CDR1 as MGHRA and CDR2 as YSYEKL. This CDR3 spans 14 amino acids.

The chain carries TRBV9 and TRBJ2-1, with TRBD2 matching over 8 bases. The junction had 2 bases not matched to a gene; V was cut back by 0 bases and J by 0 bases. The CDR3 loop spans 16 amino acids. Germline V gene sequence: CDR1 SGDLS, CDR2 YYNGEE. The CDR3 loop reads CASSVVGTSSYNEQFF. The CDR3 DNA is TGTGCCAGCAGCGTAGTGGGGACTAGCTCCTACAATGAGCAGTTCTTC.

This chain joins TRBV6-2 or TRBV6-3 and TRBJ2-1; 8 positions agree with TRBD2. V shed 4 bases and J 0 bases; nucleotides not matched to a gene: 11. The CDR3 contains 18 residues. CDR1 is MNHEY and CDR2 is SVGEGT in the germline V gene. The CDR3 loop reads CASSSARGAGGSYNEQFF. The CDR3 region has the DNA TGTGCCAGCAGTTCCGCCCGGGGGGCGGGGGGCTCCTACAATGAGCAGTTCTTC.

This chain uses TRBV7-3 with TRBJ2-2; D is possibly TRBD2 (5 bases). Germline V gene lookup returns CDR1 SGHTA and CDR2 FQGTGA. Trimming took off 5 bases at V and 11 bases at J, with 12 bases between the two ends. The CDR3 runs 12 residues. The CDR3 bases are TGTGCCAGCAGCCCGGGCCCGGGAGAGCTGTTTTTT. Amino acids: CASSPGPGELFF.

The chain has TRBV7-9 and TRBJ2-5; D gene ambiguous. Looked up from germline, CDR1 is SEHNR and CDR2 is FQNEAQ (reference sequence). This CDR3 has 11 residues. V was pared by 5 bases and J by 5 bases, with 6 bases between. The CDR3 loop reads CASSDSETQYF. The CDR3 DNA reads TGTGCCAGCAGCGATTCGGAGACCCAGTACTTC.

CDR3 sequence reads: CASSLGTSGSGETQYF. CDR3 in DNA: TGTGCCAGCAGCCTCGGGACTAGCGGGAGCGGAGAGACCCAGTACTTC. The gene calls are TRBV7-2 and TRBJ2-5, with 14 positions matching TRBD2. Germline CDR1 reads SGHTA; CDR2 reads FQGNSA. This CDR3 comprises 16 residues. J gave up 4 bases and V 5 bases, and 6 bases lay outside the gene matches.

This rearrangement joins TRBV27 to TRBJ2-7, with a possible D match to TRBD1 (5 bases). The V end lost 2 bases, the J end lost 2 bases, and 13 bases lay between the germline ends. Germline V gene lookup returns CDR1 MNHEY and CDR2 SMNVEV (reference sequence). The CDR3 contains 15 residues. The CDR3 loop reads CASSLKAGPPYEQYF. CDR3 nucleotides: TGTGCCAGCAGTTTAAAGGCAGGGCCTCCCTACGAGCAGTACTTC.

The gene calls are TRBV5-1 and TRBJ2-3; D ambiguous. Per germline, CDR1 SGHRS and CDR2 YFSETQ. The CDR3 consists of 18 residues. V lost 4 bases, J lost 4 bases, and 25 bases lay in between. Here the CDR3 DNA reads TGCGCCAGCAGCCCGGGCCTTAGGTCCTGGGCCCAACCAGATACGCAGTATTTT. This sequence encodes CASSPGLRSWAQPDTQYF.

Written as DNA, the CDR3 is TGTGCCAGCAGCTCGGACAGGACTGATCAGCCCCAGCATTTT. Protein: CASSSDRTDQPQHF. The chain is built from TRBV7-9 and TRBJ1-5, with TRBD1 identical over 7 bases. The ends lost 4 bases at V and 5 bases at J; junction bases unmatched: 5. Per germline, CDR1 SEHNR and CDR2 FQNEAQ (reference sequence). This CDR3 has 14 residues.

This chain uses TRBV30 with TRBJ1-6; D is unresolved. Germline loops: CDR1 GTSNPN, CDR2 SVGIG (reference sequence). The V gene lost 1 base and the J gene lost 10 bases, with 17 bases spanning the gap. This CDR3 comprises 15 residues. The CDR3 coding sequence is TGTGCCTGGAGTGAAACCCTCTCCGGTGGGTCACCCCTCCACTTT. This gives the protein CAWSETLSGGSPLHF.

J is TRBJ1-1 and V is TRBV7-9; TRBD1 aligns across 7 bases. The V gene end was trimmed by 6 bases and the J gene end by 5 bases; junction bases not matched to a gene: 15. Germline lookup yields CDR1 SEHNR and CDR2 FQNEAQ (reference sequence). This CDR3 has 16 amino acids. The CDR3 here is CASRIVGTASLTEAFF. CDR3 sequence (DNA): TGTGCCAGCAGGATTGTCGGGACAGCGTCCTTGACTGAAGCTTTCTTT.

V and J are TRBV7-2 and TRBJ2-5; a weak D match, TRBD2 (6 bases). Germline V lookup: CDR1 SGHTA, CDR2 FQGNSA. The CDR3 totals 17 residues. The V end was cut by 2 bases, the J end by 2 bases, with 18 bases between. CDR3 sequence: CASSLRRSGARQETQYF. CDR3 DNA sequence: TGTGCCAGCAGCTTAAGGCGATCGGGAGCCCGACAAGAGACCCAGTACTTC.

V gene TRBV23-1 combines with J gene TRBJ1-1; the D is unclear. TRBV23-1 is treated as an ORF (open reading frame) with a function not yet certain. V lost 4 bases, J lost 6 bases, and 9 bases lay in between. This CDR3 is built from 12 residues. CDR3 protein: CASSRLAAEAFF. The CDR3 DNA follows: TGCGCCAGCAGTCGGCTCGCGGCTGAAGCTTTCTTT.

The rearrangement uses TRBV6-4 and TRBJ2-2; D might be TRBD1 (5 bases). Per germline, CDR1 MRHNA and CDR2 SNTAGT. CDR3 length: 14 residues. Trimming stripped 6 bases from V and 1 base from J, with 9 bases between. CDR3 sequence (DNA): TGTGCCAGCAGAGTGGACATGAACACCGGGGAGCTGTTTTTT. It translates to CASRVDMNTGELFF.

V usage is TRBV5-4 and J usage is TRBJ2-7, with 7 bases lining up with TRBD2. V gave up 4 bases and J gave up 3 bases; unmatched junction bases: 7. The CDR3 extends over 14 amino acids. Germline CDR1 SGHNT, CDR2 YYREEE (reference sequence). This CDR3 is CASSVYSGGYEQYF. The CDR3 DNA reads TGTGCCAGCAGCGTATATTCGGGGGGCTACGAGCAGTACTTC.

The V and J genes are TRBV5-1 and TRBJ2-7; 12 nucleotides agree with TRBD2. CDR1 is SGHRS and CDR2 is YFSETQ in the germline V gene. The CDR3 consists of 14 residues. V lost 0 bases and J lost 6; bases outside the gene matches: 1. For the CDR3, the DNA is TGCGCCAGCAGCTTGGCTAGCGGGAGGGGCGAGCAGTACTTC. Protein sequence: CASSLASGRGEQYF.

J is TRBJ2-7 and V is TRBV27; TRBD1 is a possible D gene (5 bases). Trimming pared 2 bases from V and 3 bases from J, leaving 17 bases between. The germline V gene encodes CDR1 MNHEY and CDR2 SMNVEV (reference sequence). There are 16 residues in the CDR3. The CDR3 nucleotides read TGTGCCAGCAGTTTAACCCTTCCCTTAGACAGCTACGAGCAGTACTTC. It translates to CASSLTLPLDSYEQYF.

The chain recombines TRBV6-1 with TRBJ2-1; tentatively, D is TRBD2 (6 bases). Per germline, CDR1 MNHNS and CDR2 SASEGT. The CDR3 is 16 residues long. Trimming removed 4 bases from V and 8 bases from J, with 21 bases in between. In DNA form, the CDR3 reads TGTGCCAGCAGTGCCGGGATAGGTCCGGGGGTCCATGAGCAGTTCTTC. Amino acids: CASSAGIGPGVHEQFF.